This T cell receptor beta chain appears in the sequencing data of a study of identical twins. Per the germline V gene, CDR1 is ENHRY and CDR2 is SYGVKD. The junction had 6 bases not matched to a gene; V was cut back by 4 bases and J by 1 base. This CDR3 comprises 16 residues. A word on this clonotype: As yet, its antigen is unknown.

Findings and limits, study-wide: Abundant beta clonotypes from cord blood bore fewer insertions; memory repertoires lacked this pattern. Weaker excess twin sharing was observed in beta out-of-frame sequences.

TCRdb recomputed calls from the 5' RACE reads with MiXCR, one row per CDR3 protein. The sample lists approximately 670,000 distinct CDR3 sequences, 5.5% to 6.5% occurring once. The origin of this receptor is a man between 18 and 35 years old in good health. The specimen sequenced was naive T cells sorted from blood. The J gene is TRBJ2-1, the V gene TRBV10-3; 8 bases line up with TRBD1. CDR3 DNA: TGTGCCATCAGTGGGAAACAGGGGGGTTCCTACAATGAGCAGTTCTTC. This encodes CAISGKQGGSYNEQFF.